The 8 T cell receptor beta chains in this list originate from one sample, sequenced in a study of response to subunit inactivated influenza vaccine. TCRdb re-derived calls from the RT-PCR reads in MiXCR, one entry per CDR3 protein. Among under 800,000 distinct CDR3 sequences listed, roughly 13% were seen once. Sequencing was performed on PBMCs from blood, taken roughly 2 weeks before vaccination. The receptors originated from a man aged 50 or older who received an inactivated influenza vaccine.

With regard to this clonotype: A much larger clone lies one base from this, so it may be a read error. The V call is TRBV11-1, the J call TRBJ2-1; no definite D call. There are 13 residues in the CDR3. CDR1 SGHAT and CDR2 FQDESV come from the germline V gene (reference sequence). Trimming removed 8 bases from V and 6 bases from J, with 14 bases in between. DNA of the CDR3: TGTGCCAGCGGGGTCGGACCCTTCAATGAGCAGTTCTTC. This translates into CASGVGPFNEQFF.

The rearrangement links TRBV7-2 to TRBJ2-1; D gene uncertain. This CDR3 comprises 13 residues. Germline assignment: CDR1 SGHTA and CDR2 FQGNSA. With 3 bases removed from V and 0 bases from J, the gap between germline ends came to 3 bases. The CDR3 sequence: CASSFPSYNEQFF. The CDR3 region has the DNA TGTGCCAGCAGCTTCCCCTCCTACAATGAGCAGTTCTTC.

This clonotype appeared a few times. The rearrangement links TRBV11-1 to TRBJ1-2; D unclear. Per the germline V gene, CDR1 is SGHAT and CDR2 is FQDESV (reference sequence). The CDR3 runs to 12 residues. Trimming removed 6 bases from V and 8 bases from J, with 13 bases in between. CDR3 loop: CASSRNSRGYTF. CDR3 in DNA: TGTGCCAGCAGTCGAAACAGCCGCGGCTACACCTTC.

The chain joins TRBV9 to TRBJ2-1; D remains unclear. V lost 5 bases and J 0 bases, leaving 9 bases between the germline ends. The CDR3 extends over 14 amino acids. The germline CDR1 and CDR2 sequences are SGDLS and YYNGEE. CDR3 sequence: CASSTYDSYNEQFF. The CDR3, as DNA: TGTGCCAGCAGTACTTACGACTCCTACAATGAGCAGTTCTTC.

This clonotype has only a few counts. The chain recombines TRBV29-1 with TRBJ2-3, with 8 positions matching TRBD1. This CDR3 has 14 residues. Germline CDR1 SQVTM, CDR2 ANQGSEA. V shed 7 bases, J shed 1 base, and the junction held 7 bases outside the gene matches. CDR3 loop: CSAKMTGGTDTQYF. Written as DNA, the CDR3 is TGCAGCGCCAAGATGACAGGGGGCACAGATACGCAGTATTTT.

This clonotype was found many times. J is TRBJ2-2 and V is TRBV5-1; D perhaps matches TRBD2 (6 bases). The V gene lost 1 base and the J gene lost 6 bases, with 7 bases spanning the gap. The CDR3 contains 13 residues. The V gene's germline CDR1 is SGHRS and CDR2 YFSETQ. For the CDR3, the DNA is TGCGCCAGCAGCTTGACGGGGGCCGGGGAGCTGTTTTTT. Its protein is CASSLTGAGELFF.

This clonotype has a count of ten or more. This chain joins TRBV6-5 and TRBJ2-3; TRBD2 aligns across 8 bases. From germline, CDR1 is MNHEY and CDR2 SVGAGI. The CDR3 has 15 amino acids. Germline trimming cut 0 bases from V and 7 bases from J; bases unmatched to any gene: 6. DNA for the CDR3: TGTGCCAGCAGTTACTCTTCATCGGGGGGGAATACGCAGTATTTT. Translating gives CASSYSSSGGNTQYF.

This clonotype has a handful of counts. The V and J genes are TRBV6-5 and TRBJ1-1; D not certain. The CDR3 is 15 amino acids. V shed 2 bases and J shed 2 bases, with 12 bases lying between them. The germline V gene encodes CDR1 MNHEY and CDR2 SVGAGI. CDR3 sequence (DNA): TGTGCCAGCAGTTACGGACGGAGTGGAAACACTGAAGCTTTCTTT. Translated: CASSYGRSGNTEAFF.